This TCR beta chain originates from a study of blood T cell repertoires in COVID-19. Across the study: Spain, Italy and the United States supplied samples that represented acute and convalescent COVID-19. Sources were T cells, B-cell-depleted T cells, or PBMCs; the material itself was cDNA or gDNA.

Repertoires were generated with immunoSEQ multiplex PCR, while TCRdb's copy carries only in-frame clones and drops some. The table records over 450,000 clones, about 88% of them present only once. This CDR3 spans 16 amino acids. Germline loops: CDR1 SGHVS, CDR2 FNYEAQ. V gave up 0 bases and J gave up 2 bases; unmatched junction bases: 5. The genes are TRBV7-6 and TRBJ2-3, with 7 bases matching TRBD1. This clonotype was obtained from a man between 18 and 29 years old with COVID-19, enrolled during active disease. Sequencing was performed on peripheral blood. The chain's CDR3 is CASSLAGRGNTDTQYF. The DNA of the CDR3 is TGTGCCAGCAGCTTAGCGGGCAGGGGGAACACAGATACGCAGTATTTT.